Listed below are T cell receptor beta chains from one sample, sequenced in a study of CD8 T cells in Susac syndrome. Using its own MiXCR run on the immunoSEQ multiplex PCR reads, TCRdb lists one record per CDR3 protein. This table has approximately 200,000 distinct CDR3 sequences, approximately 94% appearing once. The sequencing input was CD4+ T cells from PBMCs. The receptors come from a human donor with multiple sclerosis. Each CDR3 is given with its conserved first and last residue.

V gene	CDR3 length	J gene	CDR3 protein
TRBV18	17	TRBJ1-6	CASSPRMSQDYNSPLHF
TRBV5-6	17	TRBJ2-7	CASSPGRGGPTSDEQYF
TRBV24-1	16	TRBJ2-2	CATSAGDRAYTGELFF
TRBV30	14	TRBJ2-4	CAGIFGGAKNIQYF
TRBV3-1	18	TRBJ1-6	CASSQGRQGYGIGSPLHF
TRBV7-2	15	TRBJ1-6	CASSISLLTRSPLHF
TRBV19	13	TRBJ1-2	CASSPREVYGYTF
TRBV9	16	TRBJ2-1	CASSVVDGGPLNEQFF
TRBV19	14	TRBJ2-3	CASSMGTIPDTQYF
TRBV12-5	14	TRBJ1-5	CASGLVGGDQPQHF
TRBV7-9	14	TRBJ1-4	CASSHEAQHEKLFF
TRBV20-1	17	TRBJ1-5	CSARLQRDSGSNQPQHF
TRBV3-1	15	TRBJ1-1	CASSQEGALFVEAFF
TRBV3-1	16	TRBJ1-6	CASSQVSGQRNSPLHF
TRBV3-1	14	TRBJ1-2	CASSQQGANYGYTF
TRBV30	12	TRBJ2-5	CAWTGGAETQYF
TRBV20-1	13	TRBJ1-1	CSARVHLNTEAFF
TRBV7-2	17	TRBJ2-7	CASSLRLGTASSYEQYF
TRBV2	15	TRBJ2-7	CASSERLALFYEQYF
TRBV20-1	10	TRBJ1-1	CSASPSRGFF
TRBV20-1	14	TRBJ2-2	CSARRGARIGELFF
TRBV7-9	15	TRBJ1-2	CASKTSSGSNYGYTF
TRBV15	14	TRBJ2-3	CATSRDRAADTQYF
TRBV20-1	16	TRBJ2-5	CSARDRAGYQQETQYF
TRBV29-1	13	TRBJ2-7	CSVSGGQSDEQYF
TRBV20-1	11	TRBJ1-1	CSAMKNTEAFF
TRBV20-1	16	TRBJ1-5	CSAPRQGANSNQPQHF
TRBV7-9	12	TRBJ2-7	CATSLRAYEQYF
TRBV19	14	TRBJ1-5	CASTRRGREEPQHF
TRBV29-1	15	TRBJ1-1	CSVDPLGQGRAEAFF
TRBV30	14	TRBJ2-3	CAGRTFYDTDTQYF
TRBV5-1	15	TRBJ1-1	CASSWGTLGNTEAFF
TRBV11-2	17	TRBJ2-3	CASSLEGGGPSTDTQYF
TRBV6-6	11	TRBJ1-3	CASRGGNTIYF
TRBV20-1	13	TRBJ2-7	CSARRGVPYEQYF
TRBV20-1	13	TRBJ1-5	CSATRGNNQPQHF
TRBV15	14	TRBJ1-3	CATSLDRTGNTIYF
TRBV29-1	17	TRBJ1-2	CSVPLEGQGARVYGYTF
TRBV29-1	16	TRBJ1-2	CSVEGGPGQGLEGYTF
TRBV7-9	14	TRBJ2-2	CASSRQGISAELFF
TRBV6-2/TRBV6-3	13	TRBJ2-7	CAHSGGSGYEQYF
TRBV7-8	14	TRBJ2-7	CASSFRDFSYEQYF
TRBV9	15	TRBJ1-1	CASSVATAQGTEAFF
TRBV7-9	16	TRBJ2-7	CASSEDAAHIDYEQYF
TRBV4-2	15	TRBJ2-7	CASSQGEAGVDEQYF
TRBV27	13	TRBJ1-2	CASSPRGAGGYTF